These 25 T cell receptor beta chains were sequenced from one sample in a study of human T cells and chemical hapten exposure. From the RACE reads, TCRdb called clonotypes with MiXCR, one entry per CDR3 protein. This table has approximately 60,000 distinct CDR3 sequences, around 11% appearing once. Documented time point: pre-sensitization, week 0. Treatment in this sample: therapeutic diphenylcyclopropenone sensitization with weekly scalp DPC. The starting material was whole blood, obtained in connection with sensitization to the hapten diphenylcyclopropenone (DPC). These receptors all come from a woman between 40 and 50 years old with alopecia areata. Some clones in this sample may be carry-over from other donors' samples.

This clonotype was recorded many times. The chain links TRBV4-3 to TRBJ2-2, with a tentative D call TRBD2 (6 bases). CDR3 length: 17 amino acids. The ends were cut back, 0 bases at V and 5 bases at J, with 16 bases in the middle. Per germline, CDR1 LGHNA and CDR2 YSLEER. The CDR3 sequence: CASSQDVQGGGTGELFF. Here the CDR3 DNA reads TGCGCCAGCAGCCAAGATGTGCAGGGTGGGGGGACCGGGGAGCTGTTTTTT.

This clonotype came up many times. This chain links TRBV6-5 with TRBJ1-2, with TRBD1 as a possible D gene (6 bases). Trimming took off 0 bases at V and 4 bases at J, with 15 bases between the two ends. Germline V gene data show CDR1 as MNHEY and CDR2 as SVGAGI. The CDR3 runs 16 residues. The CDR3 reads CASSYSGRGSSYGYTF. CDR3 nucleotides: TGTGCCAGCAGTTACTCCGGCAGGGGAAGCTCCTATGGCTACACCTTC.

The chain combines TRBV20-1 with TRBJ2-5, with 9 positions matching TRBD1. Germline-derived CDR1 and CDR2 are DFQATT and SNEGSKA (reference sequence). The CDR3 contains 12 residues. The CDR3 nucleotides are TGCAGGCCCGCTATGGGACAGGGGACCCAGTACTTC. It yields the protein CRPAMGQGTQYF.

The V and J genes are TRBV20-1 and TRBJ2-7, with a tentative D call TRBD2 (5 bases). The CDR3 contains 12 residues. V was shortened by 3 bases and J by 6 bases, with 12 bases between the two germline ends. The V gene's germline CDR1 is DFQATT and CDR2 SNEGSKA (reference sequence). CDR3 nucleotides: TGCAGTGCTAGTCCCCATGGGAGCGAGCAGTACTTC. This gives the protein CSASPHGSEQYF.

This clonotype occurred a few times. The CDR3 nucleotides read TGTGCCAGCAGCCCCCTCCGCGGGAGCTACAATGAGCAGTTCTTC. It encodes CASSPLRGSYNEQFF. V usage is TRBV11-2 and J usage is TRBJ2-1; 7 nucleotides agree with TRBD2. After removal of 5 bases from V and 3 bases from J, the junction contained 7 bases not matched to a gene. Germline loops: CDR1 SGHAT, CDR2 FQNNGV. This CDR3 has 15 amino acids. The full variable domain, with the rest looked up from reference TRBV11-2 and TRBJ2-1, is EAGVAQSPRYKIIEKRQSVAFWCNPISGHATLYWYQQILGQGPKLLIQFQNNGVVDDSQLPKDRFSAERLKGVDSTLKIQPAKLEDSAVYLCASSPLRGSYNEQFFGPGTRLTVL.

This chain joins TRBV6-5 and TRBJ1-3; D gene uncertain. Germline CDR1 MNHEY, CDR2 SVGAGI. V was clipped by 6 bases and J by 3 bases, with 15 bases between them. The CDR3 sequence is 15 residues long. The CDR3 here is CASSPILGGGNTIYF. The CDR3 DNA reads TGTGCCAGCAGCCCGATTTTGGGAGGTGGAAACACCATATATTTT.

In its sample, this clonotype was seen many times. The gene calls are TRBV5-1 and TRBJ2-4, with TRBD2 matching 10 bases. The ends lost 0 bases at V and 7 bases at J; junction bases unmatched: 7. The CDR3 is 16 amino acids. Germline V CDR1 and CDR2: SGHRS, YFSETQ. The CDR3, as DNA: TGCGCCAGCAGCTTGGTGGCTAGCGGGAGTTTCAACATTCAGTACTTC. Amino acid sequence: CASSLVASGSFNIQYF.

The sample holds many counts of this clonotype. The CDR3 nucleotides read TGTGCCAGCAGCCCTGGCTCCAGCCAAGAGACCCAGTACTTC. As protein: CASSPGSSQETQYF. The V and J genes are TRBV7-3 and TRBJ2-5; D call uncertain. Germline-derived CDR1 and CDR2 are SGHTA and FQGTGA. The CDR3 length is 14 residues. The V and J ends lost 5 bases and 1 base respectively, with 11 bases between them.

This clonotype has only a few counts. The chain employs TRBV7-2 and TRBJ2-1; 8 nucleotides align to TRBD2. The V segment lost 2 bases and the J segment 10 bases; nucleotides outside the gene matches: 10. Germline CDR1 and CDR2: SGHTA and FQGNSA. The CDR3 totals 15 residues. The chain's CDR3 is CASSLRLAGGMEQFF. DNA for the CDR3: TGTGCCAGCAGCTTAAGGCTAGCGGGCGGCATGGAGCAGTTCTTC.

This chain links TRBV28 with TRBJ2-5; 11 bases line up with TRBD1. CDR1 MDHEN and CDR2 SYDVKM come from the germline V gene. This CDR3 contains 14 residues. With 5 bases clipped from V and 4 bases from J, the junction kept 3 bases outside the gene matches. The DNA for the CDR3 is TGTGCCAGCAGTCCGGACAGGGGGCGAGAGACCCAGTACTTC. Translated, it gives CASSPDRGRETQYF.

A few counts support this clonotype. The chain has TRBV27 and TRBJ1-3; possible D gene TRBD1, 5 bases. CDR1 is MNHEY, CDR2 SMNVEV, per germline (reference sequence). Trimming removed 2 bases at V and 0 bases at J, with 20 bases between. This CDR3 has 19 residues. This chain's CDR3 is CASSLRAPGRSNSGNTIYF. The CDR3 DNA follows: TGTGCCAGCAGTTTAAGGGCACCGGGACGGAGCAACTCTGGAAACACCATATATTTT.

This clonotype was picked up many times. The gene calls are TRBV5-1 and TRBJ2-5; possibly TRBD1 for D (7 bases). CDR1 is SGHRS, CDR2 YFSETQ, per germline. This CDR3 region has 15 residues. V was pared by 5 bases and J by 2 bases, with 16 bases between. The CDR3 DNA follows: TGCGCCAGCAGACACGGGGCGGGACAGCAAGAGACCCAGTACTTC. This encodes CASRHGAGQQETQYF.

The sample holds a few counts of this clonotype. The gene calls are TRBV5-4 and TRBJ2-3, with D possibly being TRBD1 (6 bases). Germline V CDR1 and CDR2: SGHNT, YYREEE (reference sequence). Trimming cost V 0 bases and J 2 bases, with 10 bases left between them. The CDR3 has 15 amino acids. CDR3 protein: CASSLVQGNTDTQYF. The CDR3 nucleotides are TGTGCCAGCAGCTTGGTGCAGGGGAACACAGATACGCAGTATTTT.

This clonotype was counted a few times. The chain is built from TRBV5-1 and TRBJ1-3, with a tentative D call TRBD1 (5 bases). The CDR3 is made up of 15 amino acids. Trimming shortened V by 1 base and J by 2 bases, and 10 bases separated the two germline ends. Germline V gene sequence: CDR1 SGHRS, CDR2 YFSETQ. In DNA, the CDR3 is TGCGCCAGCAGCTTGACGGGGGTGGCTGGAAACACCATATATTTT. Amino acids: CASSLTGVAGNTIYF.

The table lists this clonotype with many counts. The CDR3 is CASSLASGGGTEAFF. In nucleotides, the CDR3 is TGTGCCAGCAGCTTAGCTTCTGGGGGGGGCACTGAAGCTTTCTTT. The chain has TRBV7-9 and TRBJ1-1; a possible D gene is TRBD1 (5 bases). The CDR3 is 15 residues long. V lost 0 bases to trimming and J lost 4 bases, with 12 bases between them. Germline CDR1 and CDR2: SEHNR and FQNEAQ (reference sequence).

This clonotype was seen many times. The genes are TRBV6-1 and TRBJ2-7; D is unresolved. The CDR3 spans 13 residues. V lost 5 bases to trimming and J lost 3 bases, with 11 bases between them. CDR1 MNHNS and CDR2 SASEGT come from the germline V gene. DNA of the CDR3: TGTGCCAGCAGTTCCACCCAGAGCTACGAGCAGTACTTC. Amino acids: CASSSTQSYEQYF.

Ten or more counts support this clonotype. V is TRBV20-1 and J is TRBJ2-7, with D perhaps matching TRBD1 or TRBD2 (5 bases each). Germline assignment: CDR1 DFQATT and CDR2 SNEGSKA (reference sequence). This CDR3 contains 15 residues. V was clipped by 0 bases and J by 2 bases, with 14 bases between them. DNA for the CDR3: TGCAGTGCTAGAGATTCCCGGGGCCGACCCTACGAGCAGTACTTC. This encodes CSARDSRGRPYEQYF.

The J gene is TRBJ2-1, the V gene TRBV29-1, with 7 bases lining up with TRBD2. The CDR3 spans 11 residues. Trimming removed 5 bases from V and 8 bases from J; junction bases left unmatched: 3. Germline V lookup: CDR1 SQVTM, CDR2 ANQGSEA. DNA for the CDR3: TGCAGCGTTAGACTAGCCGATGAGCAGTTCTTC. Protein: CSVRLADEQFF.

This sequence joins TRBV2 and TRBJ2-1, with 11 bases lining up with TRBD2. Germline loops: CDR1 SNHLY, CDR2 FYNNEI. J gave up 5 bases and V 8 bases, and 11 bases lay outside the gene matches. The CDR3 sequence is 16 residues long. CDR3 sequence (DNA): TGTGCCAGCTCCGGGCTAGCGGGAGGAAGAGACAATGAGCAGTTCTTC. Translation: CASSGLAGGRDNEQFF.

This clonotype was found a few times. This sequence joins TRBV20-1 and TRBJ2-2, with D uncertain. The V gene's germline CDR1 is DFQATT and CDR2 SNEGSKA (reference sequence). The CDR3 sequence is 15 residues long. Trimming shortened V by 0 bases and J by 4 bases, and 12 bases separated the two germline ends. DNA of the CDR3: TGCAGTGCTAGAGACCCACTCTCCGGCACCGGGGAGCTGTTTTTT. This codes for CSARDPLSGTGELFF.

This clonotype has only a few counts. The chain couples TRBV20-1 to TRBJ1-5, with D perhaps TRBD1 (6 bases). V lost 4 bases and J 3 bases, leaving 16 bases between the germline ends. Per germline, CDR1 DFQATT and CDR2 SNEGSKA (reference sequence). The CDR3 runs 15 residues. The CDR3 sequence is CSAKSGGGANQPQHF. The CDR3 bases are TGCAGTGCTAAGTCAGGAGGGGGTGCCAATCAGCCCCAGCATTTT.

The gene calls are TRBV5-1 and TRBJ2-3; D not certain. Deletions cut 0 bases from V and 2 bases from J, with 10 bases between. Germline V gene sequence: CDR1 SGHRS, CDR2 YFSETQ. CDR3 size: 15 residues. The CDR3 DNA reads TGCGCCAGCAGCTTGGAGGGCCTTAACACAGATACGCAGTATTTT. Its translation is CASSLEGLNTDTQYF.

The V call is TRBV6-2 or TRBV6-3, the J call TRBJ2-3; 10 bases agree with TRBD2. CDR3 length: 15 residues. Trimming at V came to 5 bases and at J to 4 bases, leaving 6 bases not matched to a gene. Germline lookup yields CDR1 MNHEY and CDR2 SVGEGT. CDR3 in DNA: TGTGCCAGCAGTCCAACTAGCGGGATAGCAGATACGCAGTATTTT. Protein product: CASSPTSGIADTQYF.

The chain is built from TRBV6-5 and TRBJ2-7, with D possibly TRBD2 on 5 matching bases. V was pared by 11 bases and J by 1 base, with 18 bases between. The CDR3 totals 14 residues. CDR1 and CDR2 (germline): MNHEY, SVGAGI. The CDR3 nucleotides read TGTGCCTGCAAGAAGGGAGTCGGGTCCTACGAGCAGTACTTC. Protein product: CACKKGVGSYEQYF.

This clonotype was found once. Given a much more abundant clone one base away, this may be a read error. This sequence joins TRBV28 and TRBJ2-3; perhaps TRBD2 as D (6 bases). Per the germline V gene, CDR1 is MDHEN and CDR2 is SYDVKM. The V end lost 3 bases, the J end lost 2 bases, and 9 bases lay between the germline ends. This CDR3 has 14 amino acids. In nucleotides, the CDR3 is TGTGCCAGCAGTTTGGGGAGGACCACAGATACGCAGTATTTT. It codes for CASSLGRTTDTQYF. The full variable domain, in which reference TRBV28 and TRBJ2-3 provide the parts outside the CDR3, is DVKVTQSSRYLVKRTGEKVFLECVQDMDHENMFWYRQDPGLGLRLIYFSYDVKMKEKGDIPEGYSVSREKKERFSLILESASTNQTSMYLCASSLGRTTDTQYFGPGTRLTVL.